The 23 T cell receptor beta chains presented below share a single source sample, sequenced in a study of blood T cell repertoires in COVID-19. This table comes from immunoSEQ multiplex PCR, and its TCRdb copy is limited to in-frame clones, with some not included. The sample has 95,000 to 100,000 clones, 85% to 95% seen once. The sequenced sample was peripheral blood. All receptors derive from a man aged 50-60 years with active COVID-19.

V and J are TRBV4-2 and TRBJ2-3; 8 nucleotides agree with TRBD1. V gave up 1 base and J gave up 5 bases; unmatched junction bases: 5. CDR3 length: 15 amino acids. The V gene's germline CDR1 is LGHNA and CDR2 YNFKEQ. The CDR3 coding sequence is TGTGCCAGCAGCCAAGCTCAGGGGGCTTTAGATACGCAGTATTTT. Amino acid sequence: CASSQAQGALDTQYF.

J is TRBJ2-7 and V is TRBV3-1 (or the pseudogene TRBV3-2); TRBD2 aligns across 7 bases. The CDR3 runs to 15 residues. Unmatched junction bases numbered 9, after V lost 1 base and J lost 6 bases. Germline CDR1 LGHDT, CDR2 YNNKEL (reference sequence). The CDR3 loop is CASSQGGSGGREQYF. The CDR3 bases are TGTGCCAGCAGCCAAGGTGGGTCGGGGGGTCGCGAGCAGTACTTC.

This clone was seen just once. The chain uses TRBV11-2 and TRBJ2-7; D is unclear. Germline lookup yields CDR1 SGHAT and CDR2 FQNNGV. The V end lost 5 bases, the J end lost 9 bases, and 11 bases lay between the germline ends. The CDR3 is made up of 11 amino acids. Here the CDR3 reads CASSQAVVQYF. The CDR3 coding sequence is TGTGCCAGCAGCCAAGCCGTAGTGCAGTACTTC.

The chain joins TRBV27 to TRBJ2-1, with 7 positions matching TRBD2. Germline V CDR1 and CDR2: MNHEY, SMNVEV (reference sequence). The V gene end was trimmed by 0 bases and the J gene end by 4 bases; junction bases not matched to a gene: 6. CDR3 length: 16 residues. Written as DNA, the CDR3 is TGTGCCAGCAGTTTATCCCTAGCGGAGGTATACAATGAGCAGTTCTTC. It translates to CASSLSLAEVYNEQFF.

The chain employs TRBV4-1 and TRBJ2-1; D is perhaps TRBD2 (7 bases). With 1 base removed from V and 7 bases from J, the gap between germline ends came to 11 bases. Germline CDR1 reads MGHRA; CDR2 reads YSYEKL. This CDR3 is built from 14 residues. CDR3 in amino acids: CASSQVGGRNEQFF. In DNA, the CDR3 is TGCGCCAGCAGCCAAGTGGGGGGGCGGAATGAGCAGTTCTTC.

This clone was found a few times. This sequence joins TRBV7-9 and TRBJ2-6; 8 nucleotides align to TRBD2. Germline V gives CDR1 SEHNR, CDR2 FQNEAQ (reference sequence). The V gene end was trimmed by 1 base and the J gene end by 0 bases; junction bases not matched to a gene: 5. The CDR3 is made up of 18 amino acids. CDR3 sequence reads: CASSLGRGVSSGANVLTF. DNA of the CDR3: TGTGCCAGCAGCTTAGGGCGGGGGGTGAGCTCTGGGGCCAACGTCCTGACTTTC.

V gene TRBV24-1 combines with J gene TRBJ2-5; a possible D gene is TRBD1 (6 bases). The V end was cut by 1 base, the J end by 3 bases, with 14 bases between. The germline V gene encodes CDR1 KGHDR and CDR2 SFDVKD. CDR3 length equals 16 residues. This CDR3 is CATSDFSSTGEETQYF. The CDR3 DNA sequence: TGTGCCACCAGTGATTTCTCGTCGACAGGAGAAGAGACCCAGTACTTC.

The genes are TRBV6-4 and TRBJ1-2; 12 nucleotides agree with TRBD1. CDR1 is MRHNA, CDR2 SNTAGT, per germline. J lost 8 bases, V lost 2 bases, and 9 bases had no gene match. The CDR3 length is 16 residues. CDR3 sequence reads: CASSDTGTGGMIGYTF. The CDR3 DNA is TGTGCCAGCAGTGACACCGGGACAGGGGGCATGATCGGCTACACCTTC.

The J gene is TRBJ1-1, the V gene TRBV28; the D is unclear. Trimming pared 3 bases from V and 13 bases from J, leaving 15 bases between. CDR3 length: 12 amino acids. Germline-derived CDR1 and CDR2 are MDHEN and SYDVKM. This chain's CDR3 is CASSFPGATGFF. DNA of the CDR3: TGTGCCAGCAGTTTTCCCGGTGCGACGGGTTTCTTT.

The chain combines TRBV2 with TRBJ1-2; D is ambiguous. The ends were cut back, 5 bases at V and 8 bases at J, with 18 bases in the middle. The CDR3 loop spans 14 amino acids. Germline CDR1 is SNHLY and CDR2 is FYNNEI. The DNA of the CDR3 is TGTGCCAGCAGTACTAGGACGGCTGACGGAGGCTACACCTTC. Translation: CASSTRTADGGYTF.

The chain recombines TRBV28 with TRBJ1-2; 9 bases line up with TRBD1. CDR1 is MDHEN, CDR2 SYDVKM, per germline. The V gene end was trimmed by 7 bases and the J gene end by 4 bases; junction bases not matched to a gene: 16. The CDR3 totals 17 residues. CDR3 sequence (DNA): TGTGCCAGCATCACCTCCGGCGGGACAGGGAGAAGCTATGGCTACACCTTC. This translates into CASITSGGTGRSYGYTF.

The chain uses TRBV9 and TRBJ1-1; 10 bases match TRBD1. Trimming took 0 bases from V and 4 from J; bases not matched to a gene: 12. This CDR3 has 18 amino acids. Germline CDR1 is SGDLS and CDR2 is YYNGEE. CDR3 in amino acids: CASSVAGTGDGMRTEAFF. DNA for the CDR3: TGTGCCAGCAGCGTAGCTGGGACAGGGGATGGGATGCGCACTGAAGCTTTCTTT.

This clone was observed once. J is TRBJ2-1 and V is TRBV3-1 (or the pseudogene TRBV3-2); 13 nucleotides align to TRBD2. The germline V gene has CDR1 LGHDT and CDR2 YNNKEL (reference sequence). V was pared by 5 bases and J by 9 bases, with 10 bases of the junction left unmatched. The CDR3 extends over 16 amino acids. The CDR3 coding sequence is TGTGCCAGCAGCTCGCGGACTAGCGGGAGCATTGGTGAGCAGTTCTTC. This encodes CASSSRTSGSIGEQFF.

V usage is TRBV2 and J usage is TRBJ1-3, with D maybe TRBD1 (6 bases). The V end was cut by 10 bases, the J end by 4 bases, with 11 bases between. Germline CDR1 SNHLY, CDR2 FYNNEI. The CDR3 has 12 amino acids. The CDR3 DNA reads TGTGCCACCGACAGGAAGGGAAACACCATATATTTT. This gives the protein CATDRKGNTIYF.

The chain uses TRBV10-2 and TRBJ1-5; D not resolved. V was pared by 8 bases and J by 0 bases, with 14 bases between. Germline loops: CDR1 WSHSY, CDR2 SAAADI. This CDR3 has 15 residues. This CDR3 reads CASSQTFSSNQPQHF. CDR3 DNA: TGCGCCAGCTCGCAGACATTTTCTAGCAATCAGCCCCAGCATTTT.

The chain uses TRBV14 and TRBJ2-1; 8 bases match TRBD2. The CDR3 consists of 12 residues. J was trimmed by 12 bases and V by 3 bases; bases with no gene match: 4. Per germline, CDR1 SGHDN and CDR2 FVKESK. The CDR3 nucleotides read TGTGCCAGCAGCCAGTGGCGGGAGGTGCAGTTCTTC. As protein: CASSQWREVQFF.

The chain employs TRBV29-1 and TRBJ1-1; 7 bases line up with TRBD1. With V trimmed by 2 bases and J by 5 bases, 5 bases remained unmatched. There are 13 residues in the CDR3. In germline, CDR1 is SQVTM, CDR2 ANQGSEA. CDR3 residues: CSVEQGGRTEAFF. For the CDR3, the DNA is TGCAGCGTTGAACAGGGGGGCAGGACTGAAGCTTTCTTT.

This rearrangement joins TRBV6-1 to TRBJ2-7, with TRBD1 matching over 12 bases. Unmatched junction bases numbered 3, after V lost 2 bases and J lost 4 bases. The CDR3 length is 15 residues. Germline V gene data show CDR1 as MNHNS and CDR2 as SASEGT. For the CDR3, the DNA is TGTGCCAGCAGTGAACCGGGACAGGGGGCGTACGAGCAGTACTTC. This translates into CASSEPGQGAYEQYF.

V usage is TRBV6-5 and J usage is TRBJ1-6; the match to TRBD1 covers 7 bases. CDR3 length equals 15 residues. J was trimmed by 6 bases and V by 2 bases; bases with no gene match: 4. Germline-derived CDR1 and CDR2 are MNHEY and SVGAGI. CDR3 DNA sequence: TGTGCCAGCAGTTACAGTGGGACAGTTAATTCACCCCTCCACTTT. This codes for CASSYSGTVNSPLHF.

This chain links TRBV7-2 with TRBJ2-2; TRBD1 agrees at 7 bases. The CDR3 is 15 amino acids. Germline assignment: CDR1 SGHTA and CDR2 FQGNSA. V lost 3 bases and J lost 7; bases outside the gene matches: 8. The CDR3 is CASSLEDRVGGELFF. CDR3 nucleotide sequence: TGTGCCAGCAGCTTGGAAGACAGGGTGGGCGGGGAGCTGTTTTTT.

The chain links TRBV5-4 to TRBJ2-1; 13 nucleotides match TRBD2. The CDR3 loop spans 15 amino acids. Germline V gives CDR1 SGHNT, CDR2 YYREEE (reference sequence). The trim removed 4 bases at V and 8 bases at J, leaving 6 bases unmatched. Written as DNA, the CDR3 is TGTGCCAGCAGCGGAGGACTAGCGGGAGTGGATGAGCAGTTCTTC. Its translation is CASSGGLAGVDEQFF.

V gene TRBV2 combines with J gene TRBJ2-3, with 15 bases fitting TRBD2. Germline CDR1 SNHLY, CDR2 FYNNEI. CDR3 length equals 16 residues. V shed 6 bases, J shed 8 bases, and the junction held 9 bases outside the gene matches. The CDR3: CASSLMRTSGRATQYF. The CDR3, as DNA: TGTGCCAGCAGCCTTATGAGGACTAGCGGGAGGGCTACGCAGTATTTT.

The chain employs TRBV5-4 and TRBJ1-5; D is unclear. The CDR3 totals 14 residues. The germline CDR1 and CDR2 sequences are SGHNT and YYREEE (reference sequence). Deletions cut 0 bases from V and 3 bases from J, with 7 bases between. Here the CDR3 DNA reads TGTGCCAGCAGCTTGGCCGGGGTCAATCAGCCCCAGCATTTT. This translates into CASSLAGVNQPQHF. The whole variable domain, remainder taken from reference TRBV5-4 and TRBJ1-5, is ETGVTQSPTHLIKTRGQQVTLRCSSQSGHNTVSWYQQALGQGPQFIFQYYREEENGRGNFPPRFSGLQFPNYSSELNVNALELDDSALYLCASSLAGVNQPQHFGDGTRLSIL.